A selection of T cell receptor beta chains follows, all from one sample in a study of blood T cell repertoires in COVID-19. Clones were read by immunoSEQ multiplex PCR, and TCRdb kept only the in-frame ones, dropping some. The sample includes hundreds of thousands of clones, approximately 90% seen only once; the top ten take roughly 1.2%. The specimen sequenced was PBMCs or T cells enriched from blood (not recorded which). The receptors stem from a woman aged 35 to 49 with acute COVID-19. CDR3s include the opening cysteine and the closing phenylalanine or tryptophan. The order of the fields is clone size, CDR3 length, J gene, V gene, D gene, CDR3 DNA, CDR3 protein. A D gene is named only where the DNA matches it firmly. Rows may omit the clone size; those that give it use once, few, many or a size class.

size: -; length: 13; J: TRBJ1-6; V: TRBV10-3; D: TRBD1; DNA: TGTGCCATCAGGGGAGACAGGGATTCACCCCTCCACTTT; CDR3: CAIRGDRDSPLHF
size: -; length: 15; J: TRBJ1-2; V: TRBV28; D: TRBD1; DNA: TGTGCCAGCAGTTCACCGACAGGGGGCGGTGGAGGCTACACCTTC; CDR3: CASSSPTGGGGGYTF
size: -; length: 15; J: TRBJ1-5; V: TRBV2; D: -; DNA: TGTGCCAGCAGTCCACAGGGTGCCGGAGTGCAGCCCCAGCATTTT; CDR3: CASSPQGAGVQPQHF
size: -; length: 14; J: TRBJ2-6; V: TRBV7-9; D: -; DNA: TGTGCCAGCAGCGGCCGTGGTGGGGCCAACGTCCTGACTTTC; CDR3: CASSGRGGANVLTF
size: -; length: 13; J: TRBJ2-7; V: TRBV2; D: -; DNA: TGTGCCAGCCGGAGGGAACAACCTAGTGAGCAGTACTTC; CDR3: CASRREQPSEQYF
size: -; length: 13; J: TRBJ1-2; V: TRBV14; D: TRBD1; DNA: TGTGCCAGCAGCGCGGACAGGGTGCGGGGCTACACCTTC; CDR3: CASSADRVRGYTF
size: -; length: 13; J: TRBJ1-5; V: TRBV19; D: -; DNA: TGTGCCAGTAGTAAAATCTTAGCTCAGCCCCAGCATTTT; CDR3: CASSKILAQPQHF
size: -; length: 14; J: TRBJ1-4; V: TRBV9; D: -; DNA: TGTGCCAGCAGCGTATGGAGGGGAAATGAAAAACTGTTTTTT; CDR3: CASSVWRGNEKLFF
size: once; length: 14; J: TRBJ2-7; V: TRBV27; D: -; DNA: TGTGCCAGCAGTTTTTCCGGTAGCTCCTACGAGCAGTACTTC; CDR3: CASSFSGSSYEQYF
size: -; length: 16; J: TRBJ1-1; V: TRBV7-2; D: -; DNA: TGTGCCAGCAGCTTTGACCGAACGACAACTGTCACTGAAGCTTTCTTT; CDR3: CASSFDRTTTVTEAFF
size: -; length: 17; J: TRBJ2-7; V: TRBV7-3; D: TRBD2; DNA: TGTGCCAGCAGCCCCCCTCCTAGCGGGAGGACAAACTACGAGCAGTACTTC; CDR3: CASSPPPSGRTNYEQYF
size: -; length: 17; J: TRBJ2-1; V: TRBV14; D: TRBD2; DNA: TGTGCCAGCAGCCAGGTTGGACTAGCGGGAGGCCGAGAGGAGCAGTTCTTC; CDR3: CASSQVGLAGGREEQFF
size: -; length: 9; J: TRBJ2-3; V: TRBV20-1; D: -; DNA: TGCAGTGCAGGACTTACGCAGTATTTT; CDR3: CSAGLTQYF
size: -; length: 16; J: TRBJ2-3; V: TRBV15; D: TRBD1; DNA: TGTGCCACCAGCAGAGAACTACAGGGGGGCACAGATACGCAGTATTTT; CDR3: CATSRELQGGTDTQYF
size: -; length: 16; J: TRBJ2-7; V: TRBV7-2; D: TRBD2; DNA: TGTGCCAGCAGCTTACGTCACCTAGCGGGGACCTACGAGCAGTACTTC; CDR3: CASSLRHLAGTYEQYF
size: once; length: 14; J: TRBJ1-1; V: TRBV30; D: -; DNA: TGTGCCTGGAGTGTACGGCCAGGGGACACTGAAGCTTTCTTT; CDR3: CAWSVRPGDTEAFF
size: -; length: 17; J: TRBJ2-1; V: TRBV7-9; D: -; DNA: TGTGCCAGCAGCGCAACGGGGGACTCCAGCTCCTACAATGAGCAGTTCTTC; CDR3: CASSATGDSSSYNEQFF
size: -; length: 14; J: TRBJ1-5; V: TRBV5-1; D: -; DNA: TGCGCCAGCAGCTTGGAGGGCAGGGAACAGCCCCAGCATTTT; CDR3: CASSLEGREQPQHF
size: -; length: 14; J: TRBJ2-7; V: TRBV28; D: -; DNA: TGTGCCAGCAGTTCGACCGGGGAATCCTACGAGCAGTACTTC; CDR3: CASSSTGESYEQYF
size: -; length: 17; J: TRBJ2-3; V: TRBV12-1; D: -; DNA: TGTGCCAGCAGCTCCCCCGGTGTGGCGGGGCGAACAGATACGCAGTATTTT; CDR3: CASSSPGVAGRTDTQYF
size: -; length: 13; J: TRBJ2-5; V: TRBV12-5; D: TRBD2; DNA: TGTGCTAGTGGTTTGTTAGCGGGGGAGACCCAGTACTTC; CDR3: CASGLLAGETQYF
size: once; length: 18; J: TRBJ1-4; V: TRBV21-1; D: -; DNA: TGTGCCAGCAGCATCCCAGACAGGGAGGTTCAAGGAGTTGAAAAACTGTTTTTT; CDR3: CASSIPDREVQGVEKLFF